This TCR beta chain was identified in a study of blood T cells in healthy people across ages. This CDR3 contains 13 residues. The germline V gene encodes CDR1 MNHEY and CDR2 SVGAGI. V shed 10 bases and J shed 5 bases, with 14 bases lying between them. Combining a sample-barcoded 5' primer with a J-beta primer mix, a second PCR ran for roughly 7 to 11 cycles. A single record per CDR3 protein comes from TCRdb applying MiXCR to the 5' RACE reads. The sample records about 640,000 distinct CDR3 sequences, around three fifths being singletons. The TCR sequence derives from a man aged 55 to 69 in good health. The sample comprised blood. The chain carries TRBV6-5 and TRBJ2-2; D is perhaps TRBD1 (5 bases). The chain's CDR3 is CAISTSGTGELFF. The DNA for the CDR3 is TGTGCCATTTCAACGTCAGGGACCGGGGAGCTGTTTTTT.